The sequence of this T cell receptor (beta chain) was determined in a study of shared clonotypes between healthy human individuals. Deep-level running was used for the assay. Clones were read by immunoSEQ multiplex PCR, and TCRdb kept only the in-frame ones, dropping some. The data hold about half a million clones, with roughly 80% observed a single time. Without sorting, samples used about 90 million PBMCs for genomic DNA. Germline CDR1 and CDR2: LGHNA and YNFKEQ. The CDR3 spans 16 residues. V was clipped by 0 bases and J by 3 bases; unmatched bases: 7. This clonotype was sampled from a woman aged 40 to 49 in good health. Some clones in this sample may be carry-over from other donors' samples. Sequencing was performed on PBMCs. V and J are TRBV4-2 and TRBJ2-5; TRBD2 agrees at 7 bases. The CDR3 loop is CASSQDPAGYEETQYF. CDR3 coding DNA: TGTGCCAGCAGCCAAGACCCAGCGGGATATGAAGAGACCCAGTACTTC.